This entry concerns a single T cell receptor (beta chain). The record originates from a study of blood T cell repertoires in COVID-19. Study-level information: Whether acute or convalescent, the COVID-19 samples came from the United States, Italy and Spain. PBMCs, B-cell-depleted T cells, or T cells were the source of the cDNA or gDNA that made up the material.

As originally analysed: Counts of nucleated cells, estimated from reference gene primer amplification, were obtained. The repertoire was sequenced with immunoSEQ multiplex PCR; TCRdb's copy has only in-frame clones and lacks some. The V and J calls and the clone size are those of that table, but D and trimming were determined from the DNA. This sample has fewer than 500,000 clones; 88% occur once, and the top ten carry around 0.91%. The age range of participants was about 18 to 89 years, with residence in around 22 US areas. This CDR3 has 13 amino acids. V gave up 6 bases and J gave up 2 bases, with 10 bases separating them.

The TCR sequence derives from a woman between 25 and 40 years old with acute COVID-19. This chain joins TRBV12-3 or TRBV12-4 and TRBJ2-5; perhaps TRBD1 as D (5 bases). The sample consisted of PBMCs or T cells enriched from blood (not recorded which). The CDR3 coding sequence is TGTGCCAGCAGCCTCGACAGTCAAGAGACCCAGTACTTC. This encodes CASSLDSQETQYF.